This paragraph covers one T cell receptor (beta chain) sequence. No antigen is known for it. Because the CDR3's place on the DNA is in doubt, the DNA is left out and the CDR3 is given as listed by TCRdb. The record originates from a study of Graves' ophthalmopathy and Graves' hyperthyroidism. Study as a whole: Hyperthyroidism counted as stable given no ophthalmopathy within 18 months of follow-up.

General study findings and limits: This model predicted ophthalmopathy progression (sensitivity 70.59%, specificity 72.22%). Blood shared most expanded thyroid clonotypes above 0.001 frequency.

TCR beta CDR3 amplification used RNA transcripts. First-round RT-PCR relied on HTBI primers, and a second-round multiplex PCR came next. TCRdb independently ran MiXCR on the multiplex PCR reads; one entry per CDR3 protein. The data contain over a million distinct CDR3 sequences, less than 45% of them singletons. The CDR3 comprises 16 residues, both ends counted. Germline CDR1 is MGHDK and CDR2 is SYGVNS. The hyperthyroidism patients had a new diagnosis of under 2 months' duration and were aged 18 to 65. The chain combines TRBV25-1 with TRBJ1-6. The receptor's source is an adult man with Graves' hyperthyroidism. Specimen: peripheral blood or thyroid tissue (not recorded which). CDR3 loop: CACSARGGGPNSPLHF.